These T cell receptor beta chains were read from a single sample in a study of cytomegalovirus exposure and HLA in healthy donors. Profiled with immunoSEQ multiplex PCR; TCRdb holds only in-frame clones, not every one. The sample has 150,000 to 200,000 clones; roughly 77% are singletons. The sample was PBMCs. Every receptor here comes from a woman aged 40 to 50 in good health and CMV-seropositive. Both conserved end residues are trimmed from each CDR3.

TRBV7-9	ASSSGTSGPYEQY
TRBV6-1	ASSETGTRQETQY
TRBV7-9	ASSPRTGTGNTIY
TRBV20-1	SQGDYEAF
TRBV29-1	SVRLAGDIKQY
TRBV28	ASSLGAGLGEKLF
TRBV10-3	AISESRDINTGELF
TRBV7-2	ASSLGLAGGYEQY
TRBV6-5	ASRTTGNYGYT
TRBV13	ASSSGQGRYEQY
TRBV28	ASRGGTGTGSNQPQH
TRBV29-1	SVTGTGTSYEQY
TRBV29-1	SVGLQGEVTGELF
TRBV14	ASSQDVLAGVGTQY
TRBV6-5	ASSYQSRLAGGEQY
TRBV27	ASRTGSSYNEQF
TRBV18	ASSRRGGGDQPQH
TRBV7-9	ASSWTSTPKGYNEQF
TRBV18	ASSPRAAYEQY
TRBV6-5	ASRGTGDEKLF
TRBV7-9	ASSSQTASGSREQY
TRBV19	ASSIVRTNNEQF
TRBV5-4	ASSPGATTPSTDTQY
TRBV27	ASSLMGGSRMNEQF
TRBV10-3	ATKQGDPYEQY
TRBV7-9	ASSKDYSYEQY
TRBV25-1	ASSETRSGGFQETQY